A single sample is the source of the 9 T cell receptor beta chains below, sequenced in a study of blood T cell repertoires in COVID-19. Data came from immunoSEQ multiplex PCR; TCRdb stores just in-frame clones and leaves some out. In the table there are hundreds of thousands of clones, roughly nine tenths of which are singletons. Sequencing was done on a sample of PBMCs or T cells enriched from blood (not recorded which). These receptors originate from a woman in her fifties or sixties who had recovered from COVID-19.

The J gene is TRBJ1-5, the V gene TRBV23-1, with a tentative D call TRBD1 (6 bases). TRBV23-1 is recorded as an ORF, its role being uncertain. Trimming removed 0 bases at V and 0 bases at J, with 18 bases between. The CDR3 runs 19 residues. This chain's CDR3 is CASSQSMGAGTFSNQPQHF. The CDR3 DNA reads as TGCGCCAGCAGTCAATCTATGGGGGCTGGGACCTTTAGCAATCAGCCCCAGCATTTT.

The genes are TRBV10-2 and TRBJ2-7; 7 bases are shared with TRBD1. Per germline, CDR1 WSHSY and CDR2 SAAADI. The CDR3 length is 14 residues. With V trimmed by 3 bases and J by 2 bases, 4 bases remained unmatched. The chain's CDR3 is CASSDRQGPYEQYF. The CDR3 DNA sequence: TGCGCCAGCAGTGATCGACAGGGACCCTACGAGCAGTACTTC.

As DNA, the CDR3 is TGTGCCAGCACTCCACTTCAGGGGGCGGGGGGCTACACCTTC. This codes for CASTPLQGAGGYTF. This chain joins TRBV6-6 and TRBJ1-2; 8 nucleotides line up with TRBD1. CDR3 length: 14 amino acids. Germline CDR1 is MNHNY and CDR2 is SVGAGI (reference sequence). J was trimmed by 8 bases and V by 7 bases; bases with no gene match: 12.

The V and J genes are TRBV15 and TRBJ1-1; the match to TRBD1 covers 8 bases. This CDR3 contains 17 residues. Germline V gene sequence: CDR1 LNHNV, CDR2 YYDKDF (reference sequence). J gave up 1 base and V 5 bases, and 12 bases lay outside the gene matches. CDR3 amino acids: CATSGVYLQGGNTEAFF. The CDR3 DNA reads TGTGCCACCAGCGGAGTTTACTTACAGGGGGGGAACACTGAAGCTTTCTTT.

This clone was observed a single time. The V call is TRBV28, the J call TRBJ1-3, with TRBD1 as a possible D gene (6 bases). V was trimmed by 5 bases and J by 5 bases, leaving 19 bases between them. The CDR3 consists of 16 residues. Germline CDR1 MDHEN, CDR2 SYDVKM. The CDR3 is CASSPGEGGIRNTIYF. The CDR3 DNA reads TGTGCCAGCAGTCCCGGAGAGGGGGGGATAAGAAACACCATATATTTT. Using reference TRBV28 and TRBJ1-3 for the parts outside the CDR3, the full variable domain is DVKVTQSSRYLVKRTGEKVFLECVQDMDHENMFWYRQDPGLGLRLIYFSYDVKMKEKGDIPEGYSVSREKKERFSLILESASTNQTSMYLCASSPGEGGIRNTIYFGEGSWLTVV.

The chain has TRBV6-1 and TRBJ1-6; 7 bases match TRBD1. Germline-derived CDR1 and CDR2 are MNHNS and SASEGT. Trimming cost V 3 bases and J 7 bases; bases outside gene matches: 6. This CDR3 has 15 amino acids. CDR3 DNA: TGTGCCAGCAGTGATTTGGGACAGCCAAATTCACCCCTCCACTTT. Translating it yields CASSDLGQPNSPLHF.

This rearrangement joins TRBV14 to TRBJ1-6; no clear D gene. CDR1 SGHDN and CDR2 FVKESK come from the germline V gene. V was pared by 3 bases and J by 2 bases, with 5 bases between. This CDR3 contains 14 residues. The CDR3 DNA is TGTGCCAGCAGCCAGTCGGCCTATAATTCACCCCTCCACTTT. Amino acid sequence: CASSQSAYNSPLHF.

This sequence joins TRBV27 and TRBJ1-1; 7 bases are a match to TRBD1. V shed 8 bases and J 8 bases; nucleotides not matched to a gene: 8. CDR1 is MNHEY, CDR2 SMNVEV, per germline (reference sequence). The CDR3 is 12 residues long. CDR3 DNA: TGTGCCAGCGGTCTGATGACAGGGGAAGCTTTCTTT. It yields the protein CASGLMTGEAFF.

The genes are TRBV18 and TRBJ1-5; 10 positions agree with TRBD1. After removal of 3 bases from V and 5 bases from J, the junction contained 4 bases not matched to a gene. CDR3 size: 15 residues. The V gene's germline CDR1 is KGHSH and CDR2 LQKENI. CDR3 sequence (DNA): TGTGCCAGCTCACCGGGACAGGGGACCCATCAGCCCCAGCATTTT. It translates to CASSPGQGTHQPQHF. Together with reference TRBV18 and TRBJ1-5, the CDR3 gives the full variable domain: NAGVMQNPRHLVRRRGQEARLRCSPMKGHSHVYWYRQLPEEGLKFMVYLQKENIIDESGMPKERFSAEFPKEGPSILRIQQVVRGDSAAYFCASSPGQGTHQPQHFGDGTRLSIL.